Below are 26 T cell receptor beta chains sequenced from a single sample in a study of T cell clones after liver transplantation. Profiling relied on immunoSEQ multiplex PCR, and the TCRdb table lists in-frame clones only, not all of them. The repertoire consists of some 10,000 clones, with 71% occurring once and the leading ten covering roughly 23%. The sequencing here drew on CD4+ T cells from blood, taken about 31 months after liver transplant. The receptors were sampled from a human patient who received a liver transplant. Among the T cells, some may be from the graft donor.

V usage is TRBV28 and J usage is TRBJ1-5, with D unclear. V was shortened by 0 bases and J by 0 bases, with 12 bases between the two germline ends. Germline CDR1 is MDHEN and CDR2 is SYDVKM. CDR3 length: 17 residues. The CDR3 DNA sequence: TGTGCCAGCAGTTTATGGGTCACGCAAAGTAGCAATCAGCCCCAGCATTTT. It is translated as CASSLWVTQSSNQPQHF.

The chain is built from TRBV7-9 and TRBJ2-3; tentatively, D is TRBD2 (6 bases). Per germline, CDR1 SEHNR and CDR2 FQNEAQ (reference sequence). V was cut by 4 bases and J by 4 bases, with 15 bases left in between. The CDR3 loop spans 15 amino acids. CDR3 in amino acids: CASSSGLPWPDTQYF. As DNA, the CDR3 is TGTGCCAGCAGCTCGGGACTCCCCTGGCCAGATACGCAGTATTTT.

This chain uses TRBV27 with TRBJ2-1; tentatively, D is TRBD1 (6 bases). CDR3 size: 14 residues. V lost 4 bases, J lost 6 bases, and 13 bases lay in between. CDR1 MNHEY and CDR2 SMNVEV come from the germline V gene (reference sequence). The CDR3 region is CASSSLDRLNEQFF. For the CDR3, the DNA is TGTGCCAGCAGTTCCCTGGACAGACTCAATGAGCAGTTCTTC.

The genes are TRBV7-2 and TRBJ1-4; D not resolved. The V and J ends lost 5 bases and 4 bases respectively, with 14 bases between them. The germline gives CDR1 SGHTA, CDR2 FQGNSA. CDR3 size: 15 residues. CDR3 nucleotides: TGTGCCAGCAGCCCTAGCCGGGCCAATAATGAAAAACTGTTTTTT. Translating gives CASSPSRANNEKLFF.

V usage is TRBV28 and J usage is TRBJ2-7; D is possibly TRBD2 (5 bases). The CDR3 covers 15 residues. The V and J ends lost 2 bases and 9 bases respectively, with 20 bases between them. CDR1 and CDR2 (germline): MDHEN, SYDVKM. The CDR3 reads CASSLMVPGMTAQYF. In DNA, the CDR3 is TGTGCCAGCAGTTTAATGGTTCCGGGGATGACGGCGCAGTACTTC.

The V gene is TRBV19, the J gene TRBJ1-2; a weak D match, TRBD1 (6 bases). Germline V lookup: CDR1 LNHDA, CDR2 SQIVND (reference sequence). Trimming took 4 bases from V and 4 from J, leaving 13 bases between them. The CDR3 contains 14 residues. The CDR3 coding sequence is TGTGCCAGTAGTAGCGAGGACAGACGCTATGGCTACACCTTC. Encoded protein: CASSSEDRRYGYTF.

This chain uses TRBV9 with TRBJ1-5; D gene ambiguous. Deletions cut 1 base from V and 6 bases from J, with 11 bases between. The CDR3 runs 14 residues. CDR1 and CDR2 from the germline V gene are SGDLS and YYNGEE. This chain's CDR3 is CASSVTDGSQPQHF. The CDR3 nucleotides are TGTGCCAGCAGCGTAACGGACGGGAGTCAGCCCCAGCATTTT.

This chain links TRBV28 with TRBJ1-5; D not resolved. CDR1 MDHEN and CDR2 SYDVKM come from the germline V gene. Trimming took 5 bases from V and 0 from J, leaving 17 bases between them. This CDR3 region has 17 residues. The CDR3 bases are TGTGCCAGCAGTCAACCACCGGGGAGTACTAGCAATCAGCCCCAGCATTTT. Amino acids: CASSQPPGSTSNQPQHF.

This chain links TRBV6-1 with TRBJ1-2; D remains unclear. The CDR3 has 14 residues. The germline gives CDR1 MNHNS, CDR2 SASEGT. V lost 5 bases to trimming and J lost 1 base, with 11 bases between them. CDR3: CASSQAAVNYGYTF. CDR3 bases: TGTGCCAGCAGTCAGGCGGCGGTTAACTATGGCTACACCTTC.

The V gene is TRBV7-9, the J gene TRBJ2-3; the D is unclear. The V gene lost 6 bases and the J gene lost 10 bases, with 20 bases spanning the gap. CDR1 SEHNR and CDR2 FQNEAQ come from the germline V gene (reference sequence). The CDR3 loop spans 14 amino acids. The CDR3 here is CASSLTVGDPPQYF. Here the CDR3 DNA reads TGTGCCAGCAGTCTCACCGTTGGCGACCCACCGCAGTATTTT. The whole variable domain, filled in from reference TRBV7-9 and TRBJ2-3, reads DTGVSQNPRHKITKRGQNVTFRCDPISEHNRLYWYRQTLGQGPEFLTYFQNEAQLEKSRLLSDRFSAERPKGSFSTLEIQRTEQGDSAMYLCASSLTVGDPPQYFGPGTRLTVL.

This chain joins TRBV28 and TRBJ1-4; TRBD1 aligns across 8 bases. V shed 4 bases and J 8 bases; nucleotides not matched to a gene: 6. The CDR3 contains 14 residues. The germline gives CDR1 MDHEN, CDR2 SYDVKM. The CDR3 sequence: CASSSQGVVEKLFF. The CDR3 bases are TGTGCCAGCAGTTCACAGGGGGTCGTAGAAAAACTGTTTTTT.

The chain is built from TRBV29-1 and TRBJ1-1; D gene uncertain. The ends were cut back, 7 bases at V and 0 bases at J, with 12 bases in the middle. This CDR3 is built from 13 residues. Germline CDR1 and CDR2: SQVTM and ANQGSEA. For the CDR3, the DNA is TGCAGCGCCACCCCGGGGTTGAACACTGAAGCTTTCTTT. This encodes CSATPGLNTEAFF.

The rearrangement links TRBV7-2 to TRBJ1-5, with 8 bases matching TRBD1. V was pared by 2 bases and J by 2 bases, with 2 bases of the junction left unmatched. Germline CDR1 and CDR2: SGHTA and FQGNSA. This CDR3 contains 15 residues. The CDR3 spells CASSLIQGGNQPQHF. The DNA for the CDR3 is TGTGCCAGCAGCTTAATACAGGGGGGCAATCAGCCCCAGCATTTT. Full variable domain (remainder filled in from reference TRBV7-2 and TRBJ1-5): GAGVSQSPSNKVTEKGKDVELRCDPISGHTALYWYRQSLGQGLEFLIYFQGNSAPDKSGLPSDRFSAERTGGSVSTLTIQRTQQEDSAVYLCASSLIQGGNQPQHFGDGTRLSIL.

V usage is TRBV2 and J usage is TRBJ2-7; tentatively, D is TRBD1 (6 bases). The CDR3 has 16 amino acids. Germline V gives CDR1 SNHLY, CDR2 FYNNEI. Trimming pared 5 bases from V and 7 bases from J, leaving 24 bases between. The CDR3 region has the DNA TGTGCCAGCAGTACATCTACCGGGACATTTCCATGGGAGCAGTACTTC. This gives the protein CASSTSTGTFPWEQYF.

The chain joins TRBV6-6 to TRBJ2-7; 15 bases fit TRBD2. Trimming at V came to 2 bases and at J to 7 bases, leaving 3 bases not matched to a gene. The CDR3 covers 15 residues. Germline V gene data show CDR1 as MNHNY and CDR2 as SVGAGI (reference sequence). The CDR3 protein is CASSYAGTSGGEQYF. Here the CDR3 DNA reads TGTGCCAGCAGTTACGCAGGGACTAGCGGGGGGGAGCAGTACTTC.

The V and J genes are TRBV7-6 and TRBJ1-1; D call uncertain. The CDR3 runs 12 residues. Trimming cost V 2 bases and J 5 bases, with 6 bases left between them. Looked up from germline, CDR1 is SGHVS and CDR2 is FNYEAQ. CDR3 protein: CASSLLGTEAFF. The CDR3, as DNA: TGTGCCAGCAGCTTATTAGGTACTGAAGCTTTCTTT.

This clone was seen a handful of times. The chain employs TRBV4-1 and TRBJ2-3; 8 bases line up with TRBD2. The junction had 8 bases not matched to a gene; V was cut back by 4 bases and J by 2 bases. Germline-derived CDR1 and CDR2 are MGHRA and YSYEKL. The CDR3 consists of 16 residues. The chain's CDR3 is CASSPLPGGATDTQYF. CDR3 nucleotide sequence: TGCGCCAGCAGCCCCCTGCCCGGGGGGGCCACAGATACGCAGTATTTT.

This clone was counted a single time. V gene TRBV14 combines with J gene TRBJ2-1; 7 bases match TRBD2. CDR1 SGHDN and CDR2 FVKESK come from the germline V gene. The V and J ends lost 1 base and 9 bases, in that order; junction bases with no gene match: 0. The CDR3 is 12 amino acids. The CDR3 nucleotides read TGTGCCAGCAGCCAAGCGGGAGGTGAGCAGTTCTTC. Translated, it gives CASSQAGGEQFF.

The chain employs TRBV2 and TRBJ1-3; D not resolved. Trimming shortened V by 0 bases and J by 0 bases, and 9 bases separated the two germline ends. Germline values: CDR1 SNHLY, CDR2 FYNNEI. This CDR3 has 16 amino acids. The CDR3: CASSEAGGISGNTIYF. The CDR3 nucleotides read TGTGCCAGCAGTGAAGCAGGAGGGATCTCTGGAAACACCATATATTTT.

This chain connects TRBV7-8 to TRBJ2-3; D not resolved. Germline V gene sequence: CDR1 SGHVS, CDR2 FQNEAQ. The V gene lost 6 bases and the J gene lost 5 bases, with 12 bases spanning the gap. The length of the CDR3 is 13 residues. This CDR3 is CASSPRLVDTQYF. CDR3 nucleotides: TGTGCCAGCAGTCCTAGACTCGTAGATACGCAGTATTTT.

This clone was observed a few times. This sequence joins TRBV9 and TRBJ1-5; D uncertain. Germline V gene sequence: CDR1 SGDLS, CDR2 YYNGEE. This CDR3 comprises 14 residues. Trimming stripped 0 bases from V and 7 bases from J, with 11 bases between. For the CDR3, the DNA is TGTGCCAGCAGCGTAGGGGCCGGGGAACAGCCCCAGCATTTT. This translates into CASSVGAGEQPQHF. The variable domain in full, with the rest retrieved from reference TRBV9 and TRBJ1-5, is DSGVTQTPKHLITATGQRVTLRCSPRSGDLSVYWYQQSLDQGLQFLIQYYNGEERAKGNILERFSAQQFPDLHSELNLSSLELGDSALYFCASSVGAGEQPQHFGDGTRLSIL.

The chain employs TRBV7-9 and TRBJ2-7; a weak D match, TRBD2 (6 bases). The CDR3 has 13 amino acids. Germline V gene lookup returns CDR1 SEHNR and CDR2 FQNEAQ (reference sequence). V lost 0 bases and J 7 bases, leaving 10 bases between the germline ends. The CDR3 is CASSLAAGREQYV. The CDR3 DNA is TGTGCCAGCAGCTTAGCGGCGGGGAGGGAGCAGTACGTC.

This chain uses TRBV7-9 with TRBJ2-7; 10 nucleotides agree with TRBD2. Germline CDR1 reads SEHNR; CDR2 reads FQNEAQ (reference sequence). The CDR3 loop spans 15 amino acids. V lost 5 bases, J lost 5 bases, and 9 bases stayed unmatched. CDR3 DNA: TGTGCCAGCAGCACCACGGGACTAGCGCCGGACGAGCAGTACTTC. It specifies CASSTTGLAPDEQYF.

V usage is TRBV19 and J usage is TRBJ2-7; possible D gene TRBD2, 6 bases. CDR1 LNHDA and CDR2 SQIVND come from the germline V gene (reference sequence). V shed 7 bases and J shed 3 bases, with 16 bases lying between them. The CDR3 is 14 amino acids. The CDR3 loop is CASTAGPQSYEQYF. CDR3 DNA: TGTGCCAGTACCGCGGGACCGCAGAGCTACGAGCAGTACTTC.

The rearrangement joins TRBV19 to TRBJ1-5; D possibly corresponds to TRBD1 (6 bases). Germline CDR1 and CDR2: LNHDA and SQIVND (reference sequence). The germline V and J ends were trimmed by 5 bases and 7 bases, with 9 bases remaining between them. The CDR3 extends over 12 amino acids. DNA for the CDR3: TGTGCCAGTAGTGCAGGGGTACAGCCCCAGCATTTT. Its protein product is CASSAGVQPQHF.

This chain joins TRBV7-9 and TRBJ1-2; 9 bases match TRBD1. With 5 bases clipped from V and 8 bases from J, the junction kept 12 bases outside the gene matches. Germline CDR1 SEHNR, CDR2 FQNEAQ (reference sequence). The CDR3 consists of 15 residues. CDR3 nucleotides: TGTGCCAGCAGCCCGTTGGTAGGGGACAGGGACGGCTACACCTTC. This codes for CASSPLVGDRDGYTF.